This TCR beta chain was documented in a study of T cells after yellow fever vaccination. This clonotype appeared many times. What it binds is unknown. This CDR3 is built from 14 residues. V shed 8 bases and J shed 5 bases, with 15 bases lying between them. TCRdb re-called the 5' RACE reads with MiXCR, one entry per CDR3 protein. The sample records around 250,000 distinct CDR3 sequences, less than 9% being singletons. Study-level points and caveats: Weaker overall was a secondary response that nonetheless peaked faster, on day 5 versus 15. Booster sampling recovered most clones from primary vaccination (96% CD4, just over 85% CD8).

This specimen consisted of CD4+ T cells sorted from PBMCs, obtained 15 days after the yellow fever booster vaccination. The receptor comes from a man aged 30-40 years who received the YFV17D yellow fever vaccine. The chain couples TRBV12-3 or TRBV12-4 to TRBJ2-2, with D possibly being TRBD1 (6 bases). CDR3 nucleotides: TGTGCCAGCTCTAGGGGGAGTCGGACCGGGGAGCTGTTTTTT. Its protein product is CASSRGSRTGELFF.